This T cell receptor (beta chain) was captured by sequencing in a study of CD8 T cells in Susac syndrome. Across the whole study: The sequenced Susac syndrome patients included five or six who had clinically active disease and roughly eight who were in remission. Patients with Susac syndrome were therapy-naive, treated with corticosteroids, or treated with intravenous immunoglobulin alone when blood was collected.

Sequencing of TCR beta was undertaken in CD8+ and CD4+ T cells derived from blood. A quantity of about 0.5 to 1 ug RNA underwent reverse transcription using random hexamers. TCRdb itself ran the immunoSEQ multiplex PCR reads through MiXCR, one entry per CDR3 protein. The sample contains 100,000 to 150,000 distinct CDR3 sequences, approximately 96% of which appear only once. Material for sequencing was CD8+ T cells from PBMCs. This TCR came from a human donor with Susac syndrome.

This CDR3 reads CASSPQGPDREQYF. The CDR3 bases are TGTGCCAGCAGCCCCCAGGGCCCCGACCGAGAGCAGTACTTC. V is TRBV27 and J is TRBJ2-7; tentative D call: TRBD1 (5 bases). Between the trimmed V and J ends, which lost 6 bases and 7 bases, there was a span of 19 bases. Germline V gives CDR1 MNHEY, CDR2 SMNVEV (reference sequence). The CDR3 runs 14 residues.